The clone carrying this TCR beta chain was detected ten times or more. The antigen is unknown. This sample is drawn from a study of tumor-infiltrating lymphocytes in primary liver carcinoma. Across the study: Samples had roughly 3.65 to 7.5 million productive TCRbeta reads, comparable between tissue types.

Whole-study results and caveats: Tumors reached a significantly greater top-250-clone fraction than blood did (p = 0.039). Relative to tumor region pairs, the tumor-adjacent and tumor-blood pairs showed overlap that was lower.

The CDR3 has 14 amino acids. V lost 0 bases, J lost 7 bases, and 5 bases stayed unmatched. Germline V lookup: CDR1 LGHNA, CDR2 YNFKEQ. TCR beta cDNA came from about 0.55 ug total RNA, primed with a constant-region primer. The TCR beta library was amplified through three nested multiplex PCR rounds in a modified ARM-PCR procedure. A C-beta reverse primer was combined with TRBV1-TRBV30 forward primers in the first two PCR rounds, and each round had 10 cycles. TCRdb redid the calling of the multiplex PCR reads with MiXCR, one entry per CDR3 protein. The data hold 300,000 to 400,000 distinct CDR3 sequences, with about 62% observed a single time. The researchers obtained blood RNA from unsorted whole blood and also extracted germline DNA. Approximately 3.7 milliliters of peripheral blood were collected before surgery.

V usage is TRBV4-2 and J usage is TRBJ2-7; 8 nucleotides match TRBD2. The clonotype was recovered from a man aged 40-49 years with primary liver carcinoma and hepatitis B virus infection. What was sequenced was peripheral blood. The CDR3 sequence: CASSQDRGGREQYF. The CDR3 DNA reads TGTGCCAGCAGCCAAGATCGGGGGGGGAGGGAGCAGTACTTC.